This TCR beta chain was captured in a study of CXCR3-negative and CXCR3-positive naive CD8 T cells. Study observations and caveats: CXCR3-positive naive cells had TRB CDR3s that were more hydrophobic than CXCR3-negative naive cells had.

The CDR3 is 14 residues long. The germline V gene encodes CDR1 MNHEY and CDR2 SVGEGT. Through 5' RACE with UMI labels, the TRB cDNA libraries were prepared. Using the 5' RACE reads, TCRdb records one entry per CDR3 protein without DNA. Listed are roughly 65,000 distinct CDR3 sequences; about 0.68% falls within the top ten. A note on this clonotype: What it binds is not known.

The source is a human donor in good health. Some clones in this sample may be carry-over from other donors' samples. This chain uses TRBV6-2 or TRBV6-3 with TRBJ1-1; the TRBD1 assignment by TCRdb is unverifiable without DNA. The sequenced sample was naive CXCR3+ CD8+ T cells from blood. Subset given: CD45RO-CCR7+CD27+CD95- naive CD8+ T cells expressing CXCR3 (TNR3+). This CDR3 is CASSLLTLGGDAFF.